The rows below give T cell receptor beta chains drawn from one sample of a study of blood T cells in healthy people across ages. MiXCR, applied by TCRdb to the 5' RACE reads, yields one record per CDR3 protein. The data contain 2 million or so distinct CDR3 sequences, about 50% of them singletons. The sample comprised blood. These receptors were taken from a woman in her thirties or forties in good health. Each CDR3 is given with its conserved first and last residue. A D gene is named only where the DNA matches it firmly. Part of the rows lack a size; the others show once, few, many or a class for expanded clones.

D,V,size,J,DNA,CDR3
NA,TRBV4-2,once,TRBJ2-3,TGTGCCAGCAGCCAAGACTGGGGGGGGCAGTCAGATACGCTGTATTTT,CASSQDWGGQSDTLYF
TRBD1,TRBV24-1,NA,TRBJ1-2,TGTGCCACCAGTGCCGTGGGACAGACCTATGGCTACACCTTC,CATSAVGQTYGYTF
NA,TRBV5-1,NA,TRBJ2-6,TGCGCCAGCAGCGGGCTTACTGGGGCCAACGTCCTGACTTTC,CASSGLTGANVLTF
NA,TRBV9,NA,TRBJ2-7,TGTGCCAGCAGCTGGGCGGACGGCGAGCAGTACTTC,CASSWADGEQYF
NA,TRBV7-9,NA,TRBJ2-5,TGTGCCAGCAGCGATCCGGGTGGAGTCCAAGAGACCCAGTACTTC,CASSDPGGVQETQYF
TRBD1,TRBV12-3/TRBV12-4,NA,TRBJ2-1,TGTGCCAGCAGCCCCCCCCGGACAGGGATCCACAATGAGCAGTTCTTC,CASSPPRTGIHNEQFF
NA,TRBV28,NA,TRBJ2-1,TGTGCCAGCAGTCCTCGGTCAGTTTACAATGAGCAGTTCTTC,CASSPRSVYNEQFF
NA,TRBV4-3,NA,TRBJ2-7,TGCGCCAGCAGCCAAGACCTCCAGGGCGTCGAGCAGTACTTC,CASSQDLQGVEQYF
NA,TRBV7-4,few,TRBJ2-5,TGTGCCAGCAACTCAGGGGGGCGGGAAGAGACCCAGTACTTC,CASNSGGREETQYF
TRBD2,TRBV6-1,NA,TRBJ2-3,TGTGCCAGCAGTGAACAGCGGGGAGATACGCAGTATTTT,CASSEQRGDTQYF
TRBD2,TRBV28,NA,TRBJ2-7,TGTGCCGTTGGCGGGGGGGCCTACGAGCAGTACTTC,CAVGGGAYEQYF
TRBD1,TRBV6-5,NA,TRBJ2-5,TGTGCCAGCAGTTCAGGGGGAGCAGGGCGCCAAGAGACCCAGTACTTC,CASSSGGAGRQETQYF
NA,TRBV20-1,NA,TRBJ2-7,TGCAGTGCTAATTATCTATCCGAGCAGTACTTC,CSANYLSEQYF
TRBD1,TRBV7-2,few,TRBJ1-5,TGTGCCAGCAGCTCAGCCCCGGACAGGGCCAATCAGCCCCAGCATTTT,CASSSAPDRANQPQHF
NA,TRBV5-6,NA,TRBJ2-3,TGTGCCAGCAGCCTTTTGACGACAACAGATACGCAGTATTTT,CASSLLTTTDTQYF
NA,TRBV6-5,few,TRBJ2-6,TGTGCCAGCAGTTCTTTCAGGGGATCTTCTGGGGCCAACGTCCTGACTTTC,CASSSFRGSSGANVLTF
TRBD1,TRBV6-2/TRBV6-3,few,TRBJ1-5,TGTGCCAGCAGTTACTCACTTGGGACAGGAGTTGGCCAGCCCCAGCATTTT,CASSYSLGTGVGQPQHF
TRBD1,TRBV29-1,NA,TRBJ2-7,TGCAGCGTTGAAGGGGGGCGACAGGGGAAGACTTACGAGCAGTACTTC,CSVEGGRQGKTYEQYF
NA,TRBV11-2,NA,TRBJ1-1,TGTGCCAGCAGCTCCAGTGGACGGGGGAACACTGAAGCTTTCTTT,CASSSSGRGNTEAFF
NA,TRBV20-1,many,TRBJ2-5,TGCAGTGCTAGATTTTCCGGGGAGAAGACCCAGTACTTC,CSARFSGEKTQYF
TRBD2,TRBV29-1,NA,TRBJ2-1,TGCAGCGTTGAAGGGACTAGCGGGGGGGCTTACAATGAACAGTTCTTC,CSVEGTSGGAYNEQFF
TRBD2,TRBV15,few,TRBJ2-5,TGTGCCACCAGCACTTGGACTAGCGGGGCCCAAGAGACCCAGTACTTC,CATSTWTSGAQETQYF
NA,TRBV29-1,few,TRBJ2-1,TGCAGCGTTGAGGATGGCCTACGGGTTTACAATGAGCAGTTCTTC,CSVEDGLRVYNEQFF
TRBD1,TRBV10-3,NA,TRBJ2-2,TGTGCCATCAGCAACACCGGGACAGGGAATTCCGGGGAGCTGTTTTTT,CAISNTGTGNSGELFF
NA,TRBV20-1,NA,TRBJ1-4,TGCAGTGCTAGAGATGCACAATCCAATGAAAAACTGTTTTTT,CSARDAQSNEKLFF
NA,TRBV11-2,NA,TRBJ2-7,TGTGCCAGCAGCACAGGGAATCACGAGCAGTACTTC,CASSTGNHEQYF
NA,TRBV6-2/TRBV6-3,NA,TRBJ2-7,TGTGCCAGCAGTTACTCCCCGGACGGATGGCTGGACGAGCAGTACTTC,CASSYSPDGWLDEQYF
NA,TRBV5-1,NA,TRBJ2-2,TGCGCCAGCAGCTTGGGCAGGTCGAGCGTCGGGGAGCTGTTTTTT,CASSLGRSSVGELFF
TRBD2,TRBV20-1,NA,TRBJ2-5,TGCAGTGCTGATGGACTAGCGGGGGGACTTAACCAAGAGACCCAGTACTTC,CSADGLAGGLNQETQYF
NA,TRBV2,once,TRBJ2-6,TGTGCCAGCACCCAACATGGGGGAGCGGGGGCCAACGTCCTGACTTTC,CASTQHGGAGANVLTF
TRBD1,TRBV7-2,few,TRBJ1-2,TGTGCCAGCAGCGCACAGGGGCGAAGTGGCTACACCTTC,CASSAQGRSGYTF
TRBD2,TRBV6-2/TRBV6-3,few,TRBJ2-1,TGTGCCAGCACCAAGGACCCGCGGGGGGGTAGAAACAATGAGCAGTTCTTC,CASTKDPRGGRNNEQFF
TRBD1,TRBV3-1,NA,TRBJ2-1,TGTGCCAGCGGCCAAGCTCGGCAGGGGGCTTACAATGAGCAGTTCTTC,CASGQARQGAYNEQFF
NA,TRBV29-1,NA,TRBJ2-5,TGCAGCGTTGGACGATTTTTAGGAGGGGAGCAGTACTTC,CSVGRFLGGEQYF
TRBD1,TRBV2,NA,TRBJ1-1,TGTGCCAGCAGTGAAGGGACAGGGGTTATGGACACTGAAGCTTTCTTT,CASSEGTGVMDTEAFF
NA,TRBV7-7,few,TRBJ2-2,TGTGCTAGCAGCCTAAACAACGGGGAGCTGTTTTTT,CASSLNNGELFF
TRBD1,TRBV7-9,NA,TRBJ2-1,TGTGCCAGCAACTCTTACGGACAGGGAGGCGATGAGCAGTTCTTC,CASNSYGQGGDEQFF
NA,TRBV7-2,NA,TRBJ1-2,TGTGCCAGCAGCTTAGCGGCAACAGTGTCTAACTATGGCTACACCTTC,CASSLAATVSNYGYTF
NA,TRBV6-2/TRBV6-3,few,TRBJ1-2,TGTGCCAGCAGTGACGTTGGGGATGGCTACACCTTC,CASSDVGDGYTF
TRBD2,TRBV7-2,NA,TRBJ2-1,TGTACCAGCAGCTCGACTAGCGGGGGGTGTGGGCAGTTCTTC,CTSSSTSGGCGQFF
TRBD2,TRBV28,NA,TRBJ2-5,TGTGCCAGCAGTTTATCGTGGGTTTCTAGCGGGGATATTGGAGAGACCCAGTACTTC,CASSLSWVSSGDIGETQYF
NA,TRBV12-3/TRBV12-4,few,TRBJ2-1,TGTGCCAGCAGTTTACAAGGCGGGGCAGGTGAGCAGTTCTTC,CASSLQGGAGEQFF
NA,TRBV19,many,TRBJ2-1,TGTGCCAGTAGTAGTTCTAGCAGCTACAATGAGCAGTTCTTC,CASSSSSSYNEQFF
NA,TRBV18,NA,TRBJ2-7,TGTGCCAGCTCACCACCGCCCCCAACAGCCTACGAGCAGTACTTC,CASSPPPPTAYEQYF
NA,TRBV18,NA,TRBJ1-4,TGTGCCAGCTCAAGAGGACGGGATGAAAAACTGTTTTTT,CASSRGRDEKLFF
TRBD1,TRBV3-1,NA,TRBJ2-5,TGTGCCAGCAGCCAAGATTGGGACAGTCAAGAGACCCAGTACTTC,CASSQDWDSQETQYF
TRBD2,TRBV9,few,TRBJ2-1,TGTGCCAGCAGCGGAGCTAGCGGGGGTAGATGGAATGAGCAGTTCTTC,CASSGASGGRWNEQFF